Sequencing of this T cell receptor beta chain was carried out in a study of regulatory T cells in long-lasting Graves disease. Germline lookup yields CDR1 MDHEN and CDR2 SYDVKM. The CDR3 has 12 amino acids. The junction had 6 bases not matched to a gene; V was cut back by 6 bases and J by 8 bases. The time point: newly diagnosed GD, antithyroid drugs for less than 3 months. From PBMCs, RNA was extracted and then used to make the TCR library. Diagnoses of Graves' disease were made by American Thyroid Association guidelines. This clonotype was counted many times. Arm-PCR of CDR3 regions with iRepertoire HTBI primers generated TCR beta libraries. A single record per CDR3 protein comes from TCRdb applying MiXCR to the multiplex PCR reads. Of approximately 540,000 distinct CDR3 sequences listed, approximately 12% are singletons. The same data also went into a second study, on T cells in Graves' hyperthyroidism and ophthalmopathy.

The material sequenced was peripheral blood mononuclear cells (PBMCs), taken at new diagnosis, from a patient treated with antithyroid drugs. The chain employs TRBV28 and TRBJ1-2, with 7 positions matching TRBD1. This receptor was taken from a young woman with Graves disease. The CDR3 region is CASSDRVSGYTF. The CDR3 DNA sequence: TGTGCCAGCAGCGACAGGGTGAGCGGCTACACCTTC.